The clone carrying this T cell receptor beta chain was seen repeatedly, ten times or more. No antigen is known for it. This record belongs to a study of T cells after yellow fever vaccination. V gave up 2 bases and J gave up 8 bases; unmatched junction bases: 6. CDR1 is SGHTA and CDR2 is FQGTGA in the germline V gene. The CDR3 is 15 amino acids. The study, taken as a whole, reports: A weaker but faster secondary response was observed, peaking on day 5 versus 15. Contamination of FACS-sorted repertoires by abundant clonotypes from the bulk population could occur. Once the booster was given, most primary-vaccination clones reappeared, at more than 95% for CD4 and around 90% for CD8.

Using its own MiXCR run on the 5' RACE reads, TCRdb lists one record per CDR3 protein. The sample yields 300,000 to 450,000 distinct CDR3 sequences, 6% to 8% seen once. The material was PBMCs, obtained 5 days after the yellow fever booster vaccination. The V and J genes are TRBV7-3 and TRBJ2-1; 10 bases are a match to TRBD2. The receptor was isolated from a man aged 25 to 40 who received the YFV17D yellow fever vaccine. The CDR3 sequence: CASSLVSGRWHEQFF. The DNA of the CDR3 is TGTGCCAGCAGCTTAGTTAGCGGGAGGTGGCATGAGCAGTTCTTC.